This is a list of T cell receptor beta chains from one sample in a study of T cells in Graves' hyperthyroidism and ophthalmopathy. TCRdb reprocessed the multiplex PCR reads with MiXCR, giving one entry per CDR3 protein. The repertoire has roughly 800,000 distinct CDR3 sequences, around 38% of them found once; the top ten carry 7.5% to 9.5%. The source material was blood. The receptors come from a man aged 18 to 29 with Graves' hyperthyroidism. The CDR3 runs from the conserved cysteine through the conserved F or W. Fields, in order: clone size, D gene, V gene, J gene, CDR3 DNA, CDR3 protein. A D gene is named only where the DNA matches it firmly. Clone size, where shown, is once, few, many, or a class for clones that have expanded.

NA	NA	TRBV4-3	TRBJ2-7	TGCGCCAGCAGCCAAGCAGCCTTAGGTAGCTCCTACGAGCAGTACTTC	CASSQAALGSSYEQYF
NA	NA	TRBV11-3	TRBJ2-2	TGTGCCAGCACCCCGACAGTCACCGGGGAGCTGTTTTTT	CASTPTVTGELFF
NA	NA	TRBV30	TRBJ1-6	TGTGCCTGGAGTGTAAACACTCTTAATTCACCCCTCCACTTT	CAWSVNTLNSPLHF
few	TRBD1	TRBV20-1	TRBJ1-4	TGCAGTGCTCGAAGACAGGGGGCTAATGAAAAACTGTTTTTT	CSARRQGANEKLFF
once	TRBD1	TRBV7-9	TRBJ2-7	TGTGCCAGCAGCTTAGAGACAGGGGTCCCTTACGAGCAGTACTTC	CASSLETGVPYEQYF
NA	TRBD2	TRBV5-1	TRBJ2-7	TGCGCCAGCAGCTGGGGACTAGCGGGAGACAACGAGCAGTACTTC	CASSWGLAGDNEQYF
NA	NA	TRBV19	TRBJ1-5	TGTGCCAGTACGGACAGACCCGACAGAAATCAGCCCCAGCATTTT	CASTDRPDRNQPQHF
few	NA	TRBV4-1	TRBJ1-4	TGCGCCAGCAGCCAAGAGGGGGCAAAACTGTTTTTT	CASSQEGAKLFF
NA	NA	TRBV25-1	TRBJ2-2	TGTGCCAGCAGTGACCCCCGCGGCCACACCGGGGAGCTGTTTTTT	CASSDPRGHTGELFF
NA	NA	TRBV12-3/TRBV12-4	TRBJ1-4	TGTGCCAGCAGTCGATGGACAGCAGCAACTAATGAAAAACTGTTTTTT	CASSRWTAATNEKLFF
NA	NA	TRBV13	TRBJ1-5	TGTGCCAGCAGCTTCGGGGGGGCCTTCAATCAGCCCCAGCATTTT	CASSFGGAFNQPQHF
NA	NA	TRBV12-3/TRBV12-4	TRBJ1-2	TGTGCCAGCAGTTTAGGAGGGAGTGGAGCCGTCTCCTATGGCTACACCTTC	CASSLGGSGAVSYGYTF
NA	TRBD2	TRBV29-1	TRBJ2-1	TGCAGCGTCACGTCCGGGACTAGTGGCTCCAATGAGCAGTTCTTC	CSVTSGTSGSNEQFF
NA	TRBD2	TRBV11-3	TRBJ2-5	TGTGCCAGCAGTGAAGCGGGGGGGGAGGAGACCCAGTACTTC	CASSEAGGEETQYF
NA	TRBD1	TRBV7-9	TRBJ2-5	TGTGCCAGCAGCTTAGGACAGGGGGCGTTAGGAGAGACCCAGTACTTC	CASSLGQGALGETQYF
NA	NA	TRBV5-8	TRBJ1-1	TGTGCCAGCAGCAGATGGGGGGCATGGAACACTGAAGCTTTCTTT	CASSRWGAWNTEAFF
NA	NA	TRBV4-1	TRBJ1-5	TGCGCCAGCAGCCAAGATCACGGATACCAGCCCCAGCATTTT	CASSQDHGYQPQHF
NA	NA	TRBV29-1	TRBJ2-7	TGCAGCGTTTGTTGGGGGGCTAGACCCCACGAGCAGTACTTC	CSVCWGARPHEQYF
few	NA	TRBV12-3/TRBV12-4	TRBJ1-1	TGTGCCAGCAGCTCCGGCGGACAGACTGAAGCTTTCTTT	CASSSGGQTEAFF
few	NA	TRBV6-5	TRBJ2-7	TGTGCCAGCCACCGGGCAGGCTCCTACGAGCAGTACTTC	CASHRAGSYEQYF
NA	NA	TRBV12-3/TRBV12-4	TRBJ1-2	TGTGCCAGCAGTTTAAGAGGGCGAAGTTATGGCTACACCTTC	CASSLRGRSYGYTF
few	TRBD2	TRBV29-1	TRBJ2-7	TGCAGCGTTGAAGGTCCAGCGGGAGAGGTAAGGACGGCCGAGCAGTACTTC	CSVEGPAGEVRTAEQYF
many	NA	TRBV4-1	TRBJ2-7	TGCGCCAGCAGCCAAGAGGGGGGAACCTACGAGCAGTACTTC	CASSQEGGTYEQYF
few	NA	TRBV2	TRBJ1-2	TGTGCCAGCACCTCCGGACAGGGCTACACCTTC	CASTSGQGYTF
many	NA	TRBV10-2	TRBJ1-1	TGCGCCAGCGGCCCACAGGCCTCGGACACTGAAGCTTTCTTT	CASGPQASDTEAFF
NA	NA	TRBV7-3	TRBJ2-5	TGTGCCAGCAGCTTAACTGGGGCGATCCTGGAGACCCAGTACTTC	CASSLTGAILETQYF
few	TRBD1	TRBV14	TRBJ2-5	TGTGCCAGCCAGGGGGAAGAGACCCAGTACTTC	CASQGEETQYF
many	NA	TRBV19	TRBJ2-7	TGTGCCAGTAGTATAGGGGCGTCTCCCTCCTACGAGCAGTACTTC	CASSIGASPSYEQYF
NA	TRBD1	TRBV20-1	TRBJ1-3	TGCAGTGCGACTACAGGGGGTCACGGAAACACCATATATTTT	CSATTGGHGNTIYF
few	NA	TRBV6-6	TRBJ1-6	TGTGCCAGCAGTGAAGAGGGCCTGGGTTCACCCCTCCACTTT	CASSEEGLGSPLHF
many	NA	TRBV15	TRBJ1-1	TGTGCCACCAGCAGAGATAAGTACAGTACTGAAGCTTTCTTT	CATSRDKYSTEAFF
few	NA	TRBV9	TRBJ2-7	TGTGCCAGCAGCCCCCGCGGGGCCATTCCCTACGAGCAGTACTTC	CASSPRGAIPYEQYF
NA	NA	TRBV9	TRBJ2-5	TGTGCCAGCACCAGAAGGCCGGGAGAGACCCAGTACTTC	CASTRRPGETQYF
NA	NA	TRBV28	TRBJ1-3	TGTGCCAGCAGCGCTAGGAGCGTGTCGATCACCATATATTTT	CASSARSVSITIYF
NA	NA	TRBV5-6	TRBJ1-1	TGTGCCAGCAGCGGGGTGGCAGGACTGAACACTGAAGCTTTCTTT	CASSGVAGLNTEAFF
NA	NA	TRBV2	TRBJ2-5	TGTGCCAGCCCAGACAGCCAAGAGACCCAGTACTTC	CASPDSQETQYF
many	TRBD2	TRBV4-2	TRBJ2-5	TGTGCCAGCAGCCAAGACGGTGGTGCGGGAGGCGAGACCCAGTACTTC	CASSQDGGAGGETQYF
many	NA	TRBV20-1	TRBJ1-2	TGCAGTGCTCCCACACGGATCTATGGCTACACCTTC	CSAPTRIYGYTF
NA	NA	TRBV9	TRBJ2-2	TGTGCCAGCAGCGTAGAGGGGCGCCACACCGGGGAGCTGTTTTTT	CASSVEGRHTGELFF
once	NA	TRBV5-6	TRBJ2-7	TGTGCCAGCAGCTTGGCTGGCCTACACTCCTACGAGCAGTACTTC	CASSLAGLHSYEQYF
NA	NA	TRBV24-1	TRBJ2-3	TGTGCCACCAGTGATTTGATTTACACAGATACGCAGTATTTT	CATSDLIYTDTQYF
NA	NA	TRBV7-2	TRBJ2-6	TGTGCCAGCAGCTTGGATTACCCAGTCAGCCACAGCTCTGGGGCCAACGTCCTGACTTTC	CASSLDYPVSHSSGANVLTF
many	NA	TRBV7-8	TRBJ1-3	TGTGCCAGCAGCTTAGAAGGTTTGGAAGTCTCTGGAAACACCATATATTTT	CASSLEGLEVSGNTIYF
NA	TRBD1	TRBV5-1	TRBJ2-7	TGCGCCAGCAGCGGGGGACAGGGAGACGACGAGCAGTACTTC	CASSGGQGDDEQYF